This T cell receptor beta chain was found in a study of PD-L1 blockade in urothelial cancer. Study context: About 90% of the 29 patients were males with bladder-origin urothelial cancer.

Noted time point: pretreatment peripheral blood. Between 1 and 8 samples per patient were obtained, pretreatment and on-treatment. In each PCR, synthetic TCR analog templates were spiked in. TCRdb's table, derived via immunoSEQ multiplex PCR, lists solely in-frame clones and lacks some. The sample has 100,000 to 150,000 clones, 84% seen once. Germline V lookup: CDR1 MNHEY, CDR2 SVGAGI. This CDR3 contains 15 residues. With 6 bases clipped from V and 5 bases from J, the junction kept 11 bases outside the gene matches. The sequence was obtained from a man aged 50 or older with urothelial cancer. The sequences come from PBMCs, collected around atezolizumab (anti-PD-L1) treatment. The chain joins TRBV6-5 to TRBJ2-3, with 7 bases fitting TRBD2. In nucleotides, the CDR3 is TGTGCCAGCAGCCCGCTCGCGGGAGTGGGAGATACGCAGTATTTT. It codes for CASSPLAGVGDTQYF.